These 17 T cell receptor beta chains share one sample of origin, sequenced in a study of blood T cells in healthy people across ages. With a J-beta primer mix and a sample-barcoded 5' primer, a second PCR ran about 7 to 12 cycles. TCRdb called the 5' RACE reads again in MiXCR, with one record for every CDR3 protein. The repertoire holds 700,000 to 900,000 distinct CDR3 sequences, about 55% seen once, with under 50% in the top ten. The material sequenced was blood. Every receptor here comes from an older man in good health.

The V and J genes are TRBV5-5 and TRBJ2-3; the D gene is possibly TRBD1 (5 bases). Germline lookup yields CDR1 SGHKS and CDR2 YYEKEE (reference sequence). The V and J ends lost 2 bases and 3 bases respectively, with 13 bases between them. The length of the CDR3 is 15 residues. The CDR3 DNA reads as TGTGCCAGCAGCTTTCAAGGGGAATGGACAGATACGCAGTATTTT. Its translation: CASSFQGEWTDTQYF.

This clonotype is a singleton in its sample. The gene calls are TRBV28 and TRBJ1-2; TRBD1 agrees at 8 bases. The V gene's germline CDR1 is MDHEN and CDR2 SYDVKM. This CDR3 contains 14 residues. Trimming took 6 bases from V and 7 from J; bases not matched to a gene: 10. In DNA form, the CDR3 reads TGTGCCAGCAGCCCCGCCCTGACAGGGGTTGGCTACACCTTC. It yields the protein CASSPALTGVGYTF.

This clonotype was seen more than once but under ten times. The V and J genes are TRBV29-1 and TRBJ1-1; no clear D. This CDR3 spans 13 amino acids. CDR1 SQVTM and CDR2 ANQGSEA come from the germline V gene. Between the trimmed V and J ends, which lost 7 bases and 3 bases, there was a span of 15 bases. The CDR3 DNA follows: TGCAGCGCCTGGGAAAGGGCCGACACTGAAGCTTTCTTT. This codes for CSAWERADTEAFF.

The J gene is TRBJ2-5, the V gene TRBV29-1; possibly TRBD2 for D (6 bases). Germline CDR1 and CDR2: SQVTM and ANQGSEA. V was clipped by 5 bases and J by 11 bases, with 27 bases between them. CDR3 length equals 15 residues. The CDR3 sequence is CSVWGGRGLGNEQYF. The DNA of the CDR3 is TGCAGCGTTTGGGGCGGACGGGGGTTGGGCAATGAGCAGTACTTC.

V gene TRBV5-1 combines with J gene TRBJ1-1; 7 bases are shared with TRBD1. The CDR3 contains 16 residues. Germline assignment: CDR1 SGHRS and CDR2 YFSETQ. Trimming took 0 bases from V and 0 from J; bases not matched to a gene: 5. CDR3 in amino acids: CASSLGQGGMNTEAFF. The CDR3 DNA is TGCGCCAGCAGCTTGGGACAGGGCGGAATGAACACTGAAGCTTTCTTT.

This clonotype was observed a few times. The gene calls are TRBV5-1 and TRBJ2-3; D is undetermined. V was cut by 3 bases and J by 3 bases, with 14 bases left in between. Germline V lookup: CDR1 SGHRS, CDR2 YFSETQ. The CDR3 covers 15 residues. The CDR3 protein is CASSSWQDLTDTQYF. The CDR3 bases are TGCGCCAGCAGCTCATGGCAGGATTTAACAGATACGCAGTATTTT.

On this clonotype itself: Germline is not matched at one junction end, which may reflect a read error. The J gene is TRBJ2-5, the V gene TRBV7-2, with 10 positions matching TRBD2. This CDR3 spans 14 amino acids. Germline V gene sequence: CDR1 SGHTA, CDR2 FQGNSA. DNA of the CDR3: TGTGCCAGCAACTTACTAGCGGGATCCGATGAGCAGTACTTC. It specifies CASNLLAGSDEQYF.

V gene TRBV12-3 or TRBV12-4 combines with J gene TRBJ2-1; possible D gene TRBD1, 5 bases. V lost 6 bases, J lost 7 bases, and 16 bases lay in between. This CDR3 is 14 amino acids long. This CDR3 reads CASSPRQWINEQFF. CDR3 sequence (DNA): TGTGCCAGCAGCCCCCGACAGTGGATAAATGAGCAGTTCTTC.

The J gene is TRBJ1-2, the V gene TRBV24-1; D uncertain. The CDR3 length is 13 residues. Trimming removed 1 base from V and 7 bases from J, with 9 bases in between. From germline, CDR1 is KGHDR and CDR2 SFDVKD. In DNA form, the CDR3 reads TGTGCCACCAGTGATTTATCGGGGTTTGGCTACACCTTC. This gives the protein CATSDLSGFGYTF.

The chain is built from TRBV7-2 and TRBJ2-5, with D perhaps matching TRBD2 (5 bases). The germline V and J ends were trimmed by 5 bases and 5 bases, with 15 bases remaining between them. The germline gives CDR1 SGHTA, CDR2 FQGNSA. The CDR3 totals 14 residues. The CDR3 spells CASSRGLARETQYF. The DNA of the CDR3 is TGTGCCAGCAGCCGAGGACTGGCGAGGGAGACCCAGTACTTC.

This clonotype has more than one count but fewer than ten. The rearrangement links TRBV20-1 to TRBJ2-5, with D possibly being TRBD1 (6 bases). With 3 bases removed from V and 11 bases from J, the gap between germline ends came to 16 bases. Per the germline V gene, CDR1 is DFQATT and CDR2 is SNEGSKA (reference sequence). The CDR3 length is 12 residues. The CDR3: CSASRGPQEQYF. The CDR3 nucleotides are TGCAGTGCTAGCAGGGGCCCCCAGGAGCAGTACTTC.

The CDR3 spells CAIRGSGPPFGEQFF. The CDR3, as DNA: TGTGCCATCAGAGGTTCGGGACCCCCCTTTGGTGAACAGTTCTTC. This sequence joins TRBV10-3 and TRBJ2-1; D is possibly TRBD1 or TRBD2 (5 bases each). Trimming cost V 6 bases and J 13 bases, with 25 bases left between them. This CDR3 spans 15 amino acids. Germline lookup yields CDR1 ENHRY and CDR2 SYGVKD.

The genes are TRBV15 and TRBJ1-2, with D maybe TRBD1 (5 bases). Trimming cost V 4 bases and J 8 bases, with 11 bases left between them. The CDR3 is made up of 12 amino acids. In germline, CDR1 is LNHNV, CDR2 YYDKDF (reference sequence). The CDR3 spells CATSTDSRGYTF. The CDR3 nucleotides are TGTGCCACCAGCACCGACAGTCGGGGCTACACCTTC.

This clonotype has a handful of counts. This chain uses TRBV18 with TRBJ1-6; no reliable D call. The germline gives CDR1 KGHSH, CDR2 LQKENI. This CDR3 is built from 14 residues. Trimming shortened V by 5 bases and J by 7 bases, and 12 bases separated the two germline ends. The CDR3 spells CASSEGLPNSPLHF. CDR3 DNA sequence: TGTGCCAGCTCAGAAGGGTTGCCAAATTCACCCCTCCACTTT.

This chain links TRBV6-5 with TRBJ2-1; maybe TRBD1 (6 bases). V was trimmed by 6 bases and J by 6 bases, leaving 12 bases between them. This CDR3 contains 13 residues. Germline-derived CDR1 and CDR2 are MNHEY and SVGAGI. The CDR3 spells CASRVPGANEQFF. The CDR3 nucleotides read TGTGCCAGCAGGGTCCCAGGGGCCAATGAGCAGTTCTTC.

The chain combines TRBV9 with TRBJ1-6; 7 positions agree with TRBD1. There are 15 residues in the CDR3. In germline, CDR1 is SGDLS, CDR2 YYNGEE. Trimming at V came to 4 bases and at J to 10 bases, leaving 11 bases not matched to a gene. The CDR3 loop is CASSPQGEGASPLHF. The CDR3 DNA is TGTGCCAGCAGCCCCCAAGGGGAGGGGGCATCACCCCTCCACTTT.

The V call is TRBV7-2, the J call TRBJ2-3, with D hard to call. CDR1 is SGHTA, CDR2 FQGNSA, per germline. The CDR3 covers 15 residues. V was pared by 1 base and J by 2 bases, with 10 bases between. CDR3 sequence: CTSSLGSRTTDTQYF. The CDR3 DNA reads TGTACCAGCAGCTTAGGAAGTCGAACCACAGATACGCAGTATTTT.